This entry lists 24 T cell receptor beta chains sequenced from one sample in a study of blood T cell repertoires in COVID-19. Sequencing was performed with immunoSEQ multiplex PCR; in TCRdb, only in-frame clones are kept and a portion is missing. The sample lists 250,000 to 350,000 clones, 70% to 90% seen once, with around an eighth in the top ten. The sample comprised peripheral blood. The source of these receptors is a woman aged 55-75 years with acute or convalescent COVID-19.

The CDR3 here is CASSEGGGPTDTQYF. DNA for the CDR3: TGTGCCAGCAGTGAAGGGGGGGGCCCCACAGATACGCAGTATTTT. This chain connects TRBV6-1 to TRBJ2-3; D may be TRBD2 (7 bases). The CDR3 sequence is 15 residues long. The V and J ends lost 1 base and 2 bases respectively, with 10 bases between them. CDR1 and CDR2 from the germline V gene are MNHNS and SASEGT.

The rearrangement uses TRBV19 and TRBJ1-3, with TRBD1 matching over 7 bases. The CDR3 consists of 16 residues. V dropped 3 bases and J dropped 3; count of bases not matched to a gene: 8. Germline CDR1 reads LNHDA; CDR2 reads SQIVND (reference sequence). CDR3 sequence reads: CASSMVTGAGGNTIYF. The CDR3 DNA sequence: TGTGCCAGTAGTATGGTCACAGGGGCAGGTGGAAACACCATATATTTT.

This chain connects TRBV7-3 to TRBJ2-7; a weak D match, TRBD2 (6 bases). Between the trimmed V and J ends, which lost 5 bases and 2 bases, there was a span of 13 bases. Per germline, CDR1 SGHTA and CDR2 FQGTGA. The CDR3 extends over 14 amino acids. CDR3 amino acids: CASSLSGGAYEQYF. In DNA, the CDR3 is TGTGCCAGCAGCCTTTCTGGAGGGGCCTACGAGCAGTACTTC.

The CDR3 loop reads CATRDRFTGELFF. The CDR3 coding sequence is TGTGCCACCCGGGACAGATTTACCGGGGAGCTGTTTTTT. The rearrangement links TRBV6-5 to TRBJ2-2; 7 bases match TRBD1. The ends lost 10 bases at V and 5 bases at J; junction bases unmatched: 7. The CDR3 runs 13 residues. Per the germline V gene, CDR1 is MNHEY and CDR2 is SVGAGI.

This sequence joins TRBV9 and TRBJ2-1, with TRBD2 matching over 7 bases. The germline V gene has CDR1 SGDLS and CDR2 YYNGEE. There are 15 residues in the CDR3. The V and J ends lost 1 base and 7 bases, in that order; junction bases with no gene match: 8. This chain's CDR3 is CASSVWASGGNEQFF. Here the CDR3 DNA reads TGTGCCAGCAGCGTATGGGCTAGCGGAGGTAATGAGCAGTTCTTC.

The chain has TRBV7-3 and TRBJ1-2; D is ambiguous. The germline V gene has CDR1 SGHTA and CDR2 FQGTGA. Deletions cut 5 bases from V and 6 bases from J, with 16 bases between. The CDR3 has 14 residues. In DNA, the CDR3 is TGTGCCAGCAGCCCTCGACCGGCGGCGGATGGCTACACCTTC. Its protein is CASSPRPAADGYTF.

The chain employs TRBV24-1 and TRBJ2-2; 7 bases map to TRBD1. V was clipped by 5 bases and J by 3 bases; unmatched bases: 2. CDR1 is KGHDR and CDR2 is SFDVKD in the germline V gene. The CDR3 consists of 14 residues. Written as DNA, the CDR3 is TGTGCCACCAGTGGGGACAGAGACACCGGGGAGCTGTTTTTT. Encoded protein: CATSGDRDTGELFF.

The chain couples TRBV4-1 to TRBJ2-5; D is unclear. From germline, CDR1 is MGHRA and CDR2 YSYEKL. The CDR3 is 14 residues long. V shed 0 bases and J shed 0 bases, with 5 bases lying between them. The CDR3 here is CASSQEDNQETQYF. The DNA of the CDR3 is TGCGCCAGCAGCCAAGAAGACAACCAAGAGACCCAGTACTTC.

V and J are TRBV7-2 and TRBJ2-7; TRBD2 might be the D (5 bases). V was pared by 6 bases and J by 4 bases, with 10 bases between. The CDR3 is 12 amino acids. The germline V gene has CDR1 SGHTA and CDR2 FQGNSA. CDR3 amino acids: CASSRSGYEQYF. In DNA form, the CDR3 reads TGTGCCAGCAGTCGCAGCGGATACGAGCAGTACTTC.

The gene calls are TRBV5-4 and TRBJ2-5, with a weak D call TRBD2 (6 bases). V was trimmed by 0 bases and J by 4 bases, leaving 16 bases between them. This CDR3 comprises 16 residues. Germline V gene lookup returns CDR1 SGHNT and CDR2 YYREEE (reference sequence). CDR3 bases: TGTGCCAGCAGCTTGGCCACTGGGTCGCGGGGAGAGACCCAGTACTTC. Protein sequence: CASSLATGSRGETQYF.

This clone was picked up one time. The CDR3: CASSEEGLEWGYYGYTF. The CDR3 DNA sequence: TGTGCCAGCAGTGAAGAGGGGCTCGAGTGGGGCTACTATGGCTACACCTTC. V gene TRBV6-1 combines with J gene TRBJ1-2, with D possibly matching TRBD1 (5 bases). Per the germline V gene, CDR1 is MNHNS and CDR2 is SASEGT. This CDR3 region has 17 residues. Deletions cut 1 base from V and 3 bases from J, with 18 bases between.

The chain carries TRBV30 and TRBJ2-7; TRBD2 matches 10 bases. The V gene end was trimmed by 4 bases and the J gene end by 6 bases; junction bases not matched to a gene: 6. In germline, CDR1 is GTSNPN, CDR2 SVGIG (reference sequence). The CDR3 runs 13 residues. CDR3 residues: CAWKASGSGEQYF. CDR3 in DNA: TGTGCCTGGAAAGCTAGCGGGAGTGGCGAGCAGTACTTC.

The chain links TRBV3-1 (or the pseudogene TRBV3-2) to TRBJ2-3; no definite D call. Deletions cut 1 base from V and 14 bases from J, with 16 bases between. The CDR3 sequence is 13 residues long. CDR1 and CDR2 from the germline V gene are LGHDT and YNNKEL (reference sequence). CDR3 bases: TGTGCCAGCAGCCAAGGGGTTGGGCCCGCTCCGTATTTT. Its protein product is CASSQGVGPAPYF.

The gene calls are TRBV5-1 and TRBJ1-3; TRBD1 aligns across 8 bases. V lost 0 bases to trimming and J lost 4 bases; unmatched junction nucleotides: 3. The germline CDR1 and CDR2 sequences are SGHRS and YFSETQ. There are 15 residues in the CDR3. CDR3: CASSLARGRGNTIYF. DNA for the CDR3: TGCGCCAGCAGCTTGGCCAGGGGGCGAGGAAACACCATATATTTT. Complete variable domain (other parts from reference TRBV5-1 and TRBJ1-3): KAGVTQTPRYLIKTRGQQVTLSCSPISGHRSVSWYQQTPGQGLQFLFEYFSETQRNKGNFPGRFSGRQFSNSRSEMNVSTLELGDSALYLCASSLARGRGNTIYFGEGSWLTVV.

The gene calls are TRBV10-3 and TRBJ1-1; a possible D gene is TRBD1 (6 bases). CDR1 is ENHRY, CDR2 SYGVKD, per germline. Between the trimmed V and J ends, which lost 8 bases and 0 bases, there was a span of 7 bases. The CDR3 loop spans 12 amino acids. The CDR3: CAIWDMNTEAFF. The CDR3 region has the DNA TGTGCCATCTGGGACATGAACACTGAAGCTTTCTTT.

The chain couples TRBV10-3 to TRBJ1-2; D unresolved. Germline lookup yields CDR1 ENHRY and CDR2 SYGVKD. V dropped 3 bases and J dropped 2 bases, with 7 bases sitting between them. The length of the CDR3 is 13 residues. CDR3 sequence reads: CAISDAGNYGYTF. CDR3 bases: TGTGCCATCAGTGATGCAGGCAACTATGGCTACACCTTC.

This clone appeared a few times. The V gene is TRBV3-1 (or the pseudogene TRBV3-2), the J gene TRBJ1-3, with D uncertain. V gave up 4 bases and J gave up 3 bases, with 10 bases separating them. The germline V gene encodes CDR1 LGHDT and CDR2 YNNKEL (reference sequence). The CDR3 is made up of 14 amino acids. The CDR3 protein is CASSPTKHGNTIYF. The CDR3 DNA reads TGTGCCAGCAGCCCCACCAAACATGGAAACACCATATATTTT.

The J gene is TRBJ1-2, the V gene TRBV5-1; D may be TRBD1 (5 bases). This CDR3 contains 15 residues. Trimming removed 3 bases at V and 8 bases at J, with 20 bases between. From germline, CDR1 is SGHRS and CDR2 YFSETQ. Written as DNA, the CDR3 is TGCGCCAGCAGCTATGGACACGGCGTCGGTAGCGGCTACACCTTC. Encoded protein: CASSYGHGVGSGYTF.

As DNA, the CDR3 is TGTGCCAGCAGCTTAGGACAGATTAGAGCTGGCTATGGCTACACCTTC. This sequence encodes CASSLGQIRAGYGYTF. The V and J genes are TRBV7-2 and TRBJ1-2; D might be TRBD1 (5 bases). The CDR3 has 16 residues. V was trimmed by 1 base and J by 4 bases, leaving 16 bases between them. The V gene's germline CDR1 is SGHTA and CDR2 FQGNSA.

V and J are TRBV28 and TRBJ2-7, with TRBD1 identical over 12 bases. Germline CDR1 MDHEN, CDR2 SYDVKM. V gave up 4 bases and J gave up 0 bases; unmatched junction bases: 1. The CDR3 sequence is 15 residues long. The DNA for the CDR3 is TGTGCCAGCAGTTCGGGACAGGGGGCCTCCTACGAGCAGTACTTC. It encodes CASSSGQGASYEQYF.

This chain joins TRBV19 and TRBJ2-4, with D possibly being TRBD1 (6 bases). CDR3 size: 14 residues. The V and J ends lost 6 bases and 4 bases respectively, with 13 bases between them. Germline V lookup: CDR1 LNHDA, CDR2 SQIVND (reference sequence). CDR3 in amino acids: CASSEQGRKNIQYF. CDR3 DNA: TGTGCCAGTAGCGAACAGGGAAGAAAAAACATTCAGTACTTC.

The genes are TRBV9 and TRBJ2-3; D remains unclear. With 3 bases removed from V and 6 bases from J, the gap between germline ends came to 8 bases. This CDR3 is built from 12 residues. Germline assignment: CDR1 SGDLS and CDR2 YYNGEE. DNA of the CDR3: TGTGCCAGCAGCGAGACCGGGGATACGCAGTATTTT. Encoded protein: CASSETGDTQYF.

The genes are TRBV19 and TRBJ1-2, with D perhaps matching TRBD1 (5 bases). Germline V gives CDR1 LNHDA, CDR2 SQIVND (reference sequence). With 3 bases removed from V and 2 bases from J, the gap between germline ends came to 13 bases. CDR3 length: 15 residues. CDR3 protein: CASSIQTAANYGYTF. In DNA, the CDR3 is TGTGCCAGTAGTATCCAGACAGCTGCCAACTATGGCTACACCTTC.

The chain couples TRBV6-2 or TRBV6-3 to TRBJ2-5, with 8 positions matching TRBD2. CDR1 is MNHEY and CDR2 is SVGEGT in the germline V gene. CDR3 size: 14 residues. V gave up 5 bases and J gave up 2 bases; unmatched junction bases: 4. CDR3 sequence: CASSRTSSQETQYF. In nucleotides, the CDR3 is TGTGCCAGCAGTCGGACTAGCAGTCAAGAGACCCAGTACTTC.